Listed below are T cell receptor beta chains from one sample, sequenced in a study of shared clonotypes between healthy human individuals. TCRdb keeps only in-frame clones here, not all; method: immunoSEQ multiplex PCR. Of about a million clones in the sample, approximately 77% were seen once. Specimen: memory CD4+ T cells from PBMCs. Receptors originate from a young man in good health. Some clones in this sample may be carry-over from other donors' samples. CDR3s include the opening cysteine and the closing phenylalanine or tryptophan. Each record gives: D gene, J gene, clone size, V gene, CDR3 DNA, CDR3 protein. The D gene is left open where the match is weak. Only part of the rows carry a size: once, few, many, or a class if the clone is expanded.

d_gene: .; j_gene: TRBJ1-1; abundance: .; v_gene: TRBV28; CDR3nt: TGTGCCAGCAGTTTATCCCCTGCTTACTGGAACACTGAAGCTTTCTTT; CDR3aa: CASSLSPAYWNTEAFF
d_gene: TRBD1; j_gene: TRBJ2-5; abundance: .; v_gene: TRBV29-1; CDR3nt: TGCAGCGTGACAGGGGGCCACGAGACCCAGTACTTC; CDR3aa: CSVTGGHETQYF
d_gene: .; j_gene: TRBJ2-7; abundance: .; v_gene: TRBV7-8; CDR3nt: TGTGCCAGCAGCCTCGGCGGCGGGACAGCAACCTACGAGCAGTACTTC; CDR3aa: CASSLGGGTATYEQYF
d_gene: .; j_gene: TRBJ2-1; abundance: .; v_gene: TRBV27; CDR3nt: TGTGCCAGCAGTTTAAACGGGGGCGGTTTTCTCAGTGAGCAGTTCTTC; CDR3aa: CASSLNGGGFLSEQFF
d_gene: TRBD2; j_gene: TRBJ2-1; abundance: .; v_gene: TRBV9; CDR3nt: TGTGCCAGCAGCGTCTCAGCGGGAGGGGGGAATGAGCAGTTCTTC; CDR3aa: CASSVSAGGGNEQFF
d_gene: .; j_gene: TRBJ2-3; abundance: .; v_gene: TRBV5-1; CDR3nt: TGCGCCAGCAGCGGATGGGATATGCGCACAGATACGCAGTATTTT; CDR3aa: CASSGWDMRTDTQYF
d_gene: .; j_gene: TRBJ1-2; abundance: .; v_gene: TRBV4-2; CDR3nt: TGTGCCAGCAGCCAAGGTATGGAGGGGACACGCTATGGCTACACCTTC; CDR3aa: CASSQGMEGTRYGYTF
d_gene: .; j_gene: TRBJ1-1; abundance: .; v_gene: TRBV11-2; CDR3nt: TGTGCCAGCAGCTTAAAGGGCAGGGGCTGGATGAACACTGAAGCTTTCTTT; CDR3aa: CASSLKGRGWMNTEAFF
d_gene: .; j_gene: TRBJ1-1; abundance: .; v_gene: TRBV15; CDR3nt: TGTGCCACCAGCAGAGATAGATTCGAGGGGGCTGAAGCTTTCTTT; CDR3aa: CATSRDRFEGAEAFF
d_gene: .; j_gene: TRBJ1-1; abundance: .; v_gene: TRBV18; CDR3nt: TGTGCCAGCTCACCCACTTACGGGAGTCTTGACACTGAAGCTTTCTTT; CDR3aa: CASSPTYGSLDTEAFF
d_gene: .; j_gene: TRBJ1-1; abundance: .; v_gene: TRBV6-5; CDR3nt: TGTGCCAGCAGTTACTCGGCAGGGACTTACACTGAAGCTTTCTTT; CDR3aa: CASSYSAGTYTEAFF
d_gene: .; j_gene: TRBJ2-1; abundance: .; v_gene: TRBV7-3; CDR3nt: TGTGCCAGCAGCTCTCTCCCCTTAAGGCGCGATGAGCAGTTCTTC; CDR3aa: CASSSLPLRRDEQFF
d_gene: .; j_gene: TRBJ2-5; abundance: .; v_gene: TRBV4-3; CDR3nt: TGCGCCAGCAGCCAAGAGTGGGGGGGGCCTAGCGGCCAACAAGAGACCCAGTACTTC; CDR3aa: CASSQEWGGPSGQQETQYF
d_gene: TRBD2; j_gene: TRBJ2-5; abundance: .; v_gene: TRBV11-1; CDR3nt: TGTGCCAGCAGCTTGTCTAGCGGAAATCAAGAGACCCAGTACTTC; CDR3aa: CASSLSSGNQETQYF
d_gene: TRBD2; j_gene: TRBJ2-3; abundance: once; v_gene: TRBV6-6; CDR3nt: TGTGCCAGCTCTCCCCGCGGGAGGGCCACAGATACGCAGTATTTT; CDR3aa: CASSPRGRATDTQYF
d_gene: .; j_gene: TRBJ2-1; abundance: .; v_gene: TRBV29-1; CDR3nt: TGCAGCGTTGAAGATTTCGCTAGCAGGTGGGAGCAGTTCTTC; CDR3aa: CSVEDFASRWEQFF
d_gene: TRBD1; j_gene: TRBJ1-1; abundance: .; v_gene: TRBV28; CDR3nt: TGTGCCAGCAGTTTACATACAGGGACAGGGGACACTGAAGCTTTCTTT; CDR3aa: CASSLHTGTGDTEAFF
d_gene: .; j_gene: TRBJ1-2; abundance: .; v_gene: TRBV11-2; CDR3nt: TGTGCCAGCAGCCCCTCGAATGGGGGTAGCTATGGCTACACCTTC; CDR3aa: CASSPSNGGSYGYTF
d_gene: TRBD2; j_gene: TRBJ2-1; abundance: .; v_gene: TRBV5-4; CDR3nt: TGTGCCAGCAGCTTGGACCCTAGCGGGAGCGATGAGCAGTTCTTC; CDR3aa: CASSLDPSGSDEQFF
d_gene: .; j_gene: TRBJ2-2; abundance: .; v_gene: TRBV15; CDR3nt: TGTGCCACCAGCAGGGGAGGACGGAAGGGTACCGGGGAGCTGTTTTTT; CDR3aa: CATSRGGRKGTGELFF
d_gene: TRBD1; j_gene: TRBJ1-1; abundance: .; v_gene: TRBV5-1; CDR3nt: TGCGCCAGCAGCTTGGGGACAGGGCGGGGAGCTTTCTTT; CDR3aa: CASSLGTGRGAFF
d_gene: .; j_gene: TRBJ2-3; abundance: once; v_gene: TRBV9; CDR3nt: TGTGCCAGCAGCACCGAGGGGCGGGGTAGCACAGATACGCAGTATTTT; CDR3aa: CASSTEGRGSTDTQYF
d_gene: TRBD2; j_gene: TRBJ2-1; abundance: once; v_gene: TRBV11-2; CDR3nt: TGTGCCAGCACCCCCGGACTAGCGGCCTACAATGAGCAGTTCTTC; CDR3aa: CASTPGLAAYNEQFF
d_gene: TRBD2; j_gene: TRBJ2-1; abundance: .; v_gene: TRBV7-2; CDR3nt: TGTGCCAGCGGCAGCGGGAACCTCAATGAGCAGTTCTTC; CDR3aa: CASGSGNLNEQFF
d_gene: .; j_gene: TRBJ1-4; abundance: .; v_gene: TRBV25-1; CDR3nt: TGTGCCAGCAGTGAGGGCGGGACCCGAGAAAAACTGTTTTTT; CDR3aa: CASSEGGTREKLFF
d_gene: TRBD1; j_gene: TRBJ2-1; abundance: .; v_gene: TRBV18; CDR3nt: TGTGCCAGCTCCCAGGGGGCTTCCTACAATGAGCAGTTCTTC; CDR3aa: CASSQGASYNEQFF
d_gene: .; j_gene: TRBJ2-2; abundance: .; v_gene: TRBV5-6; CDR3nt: TGTGCCAGCAGCGAAAGTCCAGGGGCCGGGGAGCTGTTTTTT; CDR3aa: CASSESPGAGELFF
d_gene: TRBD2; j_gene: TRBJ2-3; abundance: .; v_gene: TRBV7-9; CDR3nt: TGTGCCAGCAGCCCGGGACTAGCGGGATACTATAGCACAGATACGCAGTATTTT; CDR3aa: CASSPGLAGYYSTDTQYF
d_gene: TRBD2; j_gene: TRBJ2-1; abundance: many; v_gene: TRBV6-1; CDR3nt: TGTGCCAGCAGCAGACTAGCGGGAGGGGAGCAGTTCTTC; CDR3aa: CASSRLAGGEQFF
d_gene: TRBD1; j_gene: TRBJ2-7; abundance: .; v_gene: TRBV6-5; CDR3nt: TGTGCCAGCAGTAAGGACAGGGGGCTCTACGAGCAGTACTTC; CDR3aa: CASSKDRGLYEQYF
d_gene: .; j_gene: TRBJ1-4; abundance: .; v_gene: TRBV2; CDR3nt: TGTGCCAGCAGACCCTCAACTAATGAAAAACTGTTTTTT; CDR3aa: CASRPSTNEKLFF
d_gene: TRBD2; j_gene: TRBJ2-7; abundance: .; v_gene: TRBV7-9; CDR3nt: TGTGCCAGCAGCCAGATAGCGGGAGGGCCTGAGCAGTACTTC; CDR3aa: CASSQIAGGPEQYF
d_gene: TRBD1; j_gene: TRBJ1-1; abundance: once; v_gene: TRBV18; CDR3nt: TGTGCCAGCTCACCATCAACGAGGGGGCGGCTTGTGAACACTGAAGCTTTCTTT; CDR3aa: CASSPSTRGRLVNTEAFF
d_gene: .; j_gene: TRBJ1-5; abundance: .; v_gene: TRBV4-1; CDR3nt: TGCGCCAGCAGCCAACAAGCTACAAACAGGGCTCCTAGCAATCAGCCCCAGCATTTT; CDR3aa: CASSQQATNRAPSNQPQHF
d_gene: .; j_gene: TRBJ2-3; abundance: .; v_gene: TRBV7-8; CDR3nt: TGTGCCAGCAGCTTAGGGAGGGGAGGGGGAGATACGCAGTATTTT; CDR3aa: CASSLGRGGGDTQYF
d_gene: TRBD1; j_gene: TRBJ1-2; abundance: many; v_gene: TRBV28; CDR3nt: TGTGCCAGCAGTGGGACAGCTAACTATGGCTACACCTTC; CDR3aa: CASSGTANYGYTF
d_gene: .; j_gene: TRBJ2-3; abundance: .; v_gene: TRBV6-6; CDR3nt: TGTGCCAGCAGTTACAGGGCGGGCACGGATACGCAGTATTTT; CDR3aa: CASSYRAGTDTQYF
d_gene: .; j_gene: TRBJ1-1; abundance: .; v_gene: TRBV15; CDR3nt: TGTGCAACCAGCACTGGCCACCTGAGCACTGAAGCTTTCTTT; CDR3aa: CATSTGHLSTEAFF
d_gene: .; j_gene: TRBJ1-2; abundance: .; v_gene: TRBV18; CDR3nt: TGTGCCAGCTCACCACCTAGCAGGGCGGAATATGGCTACACCTTC; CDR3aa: CASSPPSRAEYGYTF
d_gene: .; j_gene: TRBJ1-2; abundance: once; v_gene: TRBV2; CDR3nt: TGTGCCAGCACAACGGGGACCTATGGCTACACCTTC; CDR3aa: CASTTGTYGYTF
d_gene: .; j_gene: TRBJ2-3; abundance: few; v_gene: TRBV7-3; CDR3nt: TGTGCCAGCAGCTTAATTCCGGCCACAGATACGCAGTATTTT; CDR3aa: CASSLIPATDTQYF
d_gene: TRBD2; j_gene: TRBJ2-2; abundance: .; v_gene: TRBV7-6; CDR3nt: TGTGCCAGCAGCTTAATAAGCGGGAGGGCCGGGGAGCTGTTTTTT; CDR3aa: CASSLISGRAGELFF
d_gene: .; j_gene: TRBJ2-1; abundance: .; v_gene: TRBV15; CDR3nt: TGTGCCACCAGCAGTGAGACTAGAAATGAGCAGTTCTTC; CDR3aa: CATSSETRNEQFF
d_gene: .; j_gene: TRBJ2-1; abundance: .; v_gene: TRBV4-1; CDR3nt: TGCGCCAGCAGCCGATCCGGCCCCTTTCAGCAGTTCTTC; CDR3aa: CASSRSGPFQQFF
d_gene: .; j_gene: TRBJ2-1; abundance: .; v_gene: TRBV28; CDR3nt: TGTGCCAGCAGTTTGGGCACCATGGGGAACATCAATGAGCAGTTCTTC; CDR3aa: CASSLGTMGNINEQFF
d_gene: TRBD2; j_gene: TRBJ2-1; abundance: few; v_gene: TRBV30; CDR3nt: TGTGCCTGGACGAGCGGGGGGAGCTCCTACAATGAGCAGTTCTTC; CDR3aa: CAWTSGGSSYNEQFF
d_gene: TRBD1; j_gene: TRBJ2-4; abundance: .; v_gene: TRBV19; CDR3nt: TGTGCCAGTAGTCCGACAGGGGCCTCGGTAGCCAAAAACATTCAGTACTTC; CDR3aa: CASSPTGASVAKNIQYF
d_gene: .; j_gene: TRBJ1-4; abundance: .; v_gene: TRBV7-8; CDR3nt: TGTGCCAGCAGCCCAAAGGGGGAAAATGAAAAACTGTTTTTT; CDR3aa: CASSPKGENEKLFF
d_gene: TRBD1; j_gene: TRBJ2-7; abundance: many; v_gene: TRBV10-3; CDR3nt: TGTGCCATCAGTGTCGACAGGGTGGGGGAGCAGTACTTC; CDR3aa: CAISVDRVGEQYF
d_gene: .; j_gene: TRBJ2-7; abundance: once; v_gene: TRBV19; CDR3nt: TGTGCCAGTAGTACCCGGGACCAGAAGGAGCAGTACTTC; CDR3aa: CASSTRDQKEQYF
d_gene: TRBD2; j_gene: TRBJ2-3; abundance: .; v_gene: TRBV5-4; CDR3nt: TGTGCCAGCAGCTTAAGGCTAGCGGGCAGCACAGATACGCAGTATTTT; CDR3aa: CASSLRLAGSTDTQYF
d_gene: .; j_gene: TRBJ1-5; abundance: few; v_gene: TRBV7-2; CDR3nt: TGTGCCAGCAGCTTAGGGGGGGTAGGAGCTCAGCCCCAGCATTTT; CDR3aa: CASSLGGVGAQPQHF